The entry that follows covers one T cell receptor beta chain sequence. As yet, its antigen is unknown. The data are from a study of T-cell memory formation after mild COVID-19. Findings of the study overall: Memory cells collected pre-infection included some clones that later responded, suggesting cross-reactive memory joined.

TCRdb re-called the 5' RACE reads with MiXCR, one entry per CDR3 protein. The sample yields fewer than 400,000 distinct CDR3 sequences, approximately 15% seen once. CDR1 is MNHEY, CDR2 SVGEGT, per germline. Trimming pared 2 bases from V and 3 bases from J, leaving 13 bases between. The CDR3 totals 15 residues. J is TRBJ1-2 and V is TRBV6-2 or TRBV6-3; a possible D gene is TRBD1 (6 bases). The sequenced sample consisted of PBMCs or a T cell subset sorted from them (not recorded which). This TCR was recovered from a man between 18 and 35 years old who had mild COVID-19 (a few samples of this study predate the infection). Cell type and time point are not known. The CDR3 nucleotides are TGTGCCAGCAGTTACGAATACAGGGATCACTATGGCTACACCTTC. Its translation is CASSYEYRDHYGYTF.